The rows below give T cell receptor beta chains drawn from one sample of a study of blood T cells in healthy people across ages. In TCRdb, the 5' RACE reads were re-called with MiXCR into one record per CDR3 protein. The sample contains around 1,700,000 distinct CDR3 sequences, roughly 27% of which appear only once. The sequenced sample was blood. These receptors came from a woman aged 25 to 39 in good health. Both conserved end residues are part of each CDR3. D genes are given only for firm matches. Clone size is given for some rows only: seen once, a few or many times, or a class if the clone is expanded.

clone size: many
V gene: TRBV20-1
J gene: TRBJ2-7
D gene: TRBD1
CDR3 DNA: TGCAGTGCTAGAGATAAGGACAGGTCCACCTACGAGCAGTACTTC
CDR3 protein: CSARDKDRSTYEQYF

clone size: many
V gene: TRBV20-1
J gene: TRBJ2-5
D gene: TRBD2
CDR3 DNA: TGCAGCATCGAAGGCCGGGAGGGTTCAGAGACCCAGTACTTC
CDR3 protein: CSIEGREGSETQYF

clone size: -
V gene: TRBV5-1
J gene: TRBJ1-6
D gene: TRBD1
CDR3 DNA: TGCGCCAGCAGCTTATCGGGACAGGGGTATTCACCCCTCCACTTT
CDR3 protein: CASSLSGQGYSPLHF

clone size: -
V gene: TRBV6-6
J gene: TRBJ1-5
D gene: -
CDR3 DNA: TGTGCCAGCATGAATGCAGCAGGGGTAAGACAGCCCCAGCATTTT
CDR3 protein: CASMNAAGVRQPQHF

clone size: many
V gene: TRBV4-2
J gene: TRBJ2-7
D gene: TRBD1
CDR3 DNA: TGTGCCAGCAGCCAAGCTTGGGGACAGAGCTACTCTGCCAAAAGATACGAGCAGTACTTC
CDR3 protein: CASSQAWGQSYSAKRYEQYF

clone size: many
V gene: TRBV24-1
J gene: TRBJ2-7
D gene: -
CDR3 DNA: TGTGCCACCAGTGATACCTCCGACGAGCAGTACTTC
CDR3 protein: CATSDTSDEQYF

clone size: once
V gene: TRBV29-1
J gene: TRBJ1-4
D gene: -
CDR3 DNA: TGCAGCGTTGAATCCGGGAATGAAAAACGGTTTTTT
CDR3 protein: CSVESGNEKRFF

clone size: -
V gene: TRBV20-1
J gene: TRBJ2-3
D gene: -
CDR3 DNA: TGCAGTGGGGAGCAGCACAGCACAGATACGCAGTATTTT
CDR3 protein: CSGEQHSTDTQYF

clone size: few
V gene: TRBV7-6
J gene: TRBJ2-1
D gene: -
CDR3 DNA: TGTGCCAGCAGCCTAGGAGTAGGAGGGCCATCCTACAATGAGCAGTTCTTC
CDR3 protein: CASSLGVGGPSYNEQFF

clone size: -
V gene: TRBV9
J gene: TRBJ2-6
D gene: -
CDR3 DNA: TGTGCCAGCAGCGTAGAGCCCTGGCCTGGGGCCAACGTCCTGACTTTC
CDR3 protein: CASSVEPWPGANVLTF

clone size: -
V gene: TRBV20-1
J gene: TRBJ2-1
D gene: TRBD2
CDR3 DNA: TGCAGTGCAACGGGACTAGCGGGAGGGGCCAATGAGCAGTTCTTC
CDR3 protein: CSATGLAGGANEQFF

clone size: once
V gene: TRBV20-1
J gene: TRBJ1-1
D gene: -
CDR3 DNA: TGCAGTGCTGTTCGGGAGCCGAACACTGAAGCTTTCTTT
CDR3 protein: CSAVREPNTEAFF

clone size: -
V gene: TRBV6-5
J gene: TRBJ1-2
D gene: TRBD1
CDR3 DNA: TGTGCCAGCGGAGCAACCGGGACAGGGGGCGGCGGCTACACCTTC
CDR3 protein: CASGATGTGGGGYTF

clone size: -
V gene: TRBV5-6
J gene: TRBJ1-5
D gene: -
CDR3 DNA: TGTGCCAGCAGCCTTCGACAGGCAGGGCAGCCCCAGCATTTT
CDR3 protein: CASSLRQAGQPQHF

clone size: many
V gene: TRBV6-2/TRBV6-3
J gene: TRBJ2-7
D gene: -
CDR3 DNA: TGTGCCAGCAGTTACGGACAGCTCTACGAGCAGTACTTC
CDR3 protein: CASSYGQLYEQYF

clone size: few
V gene: TRBV12-5
J gene: TRBJ2-1
D gene: -
CDR3 DNA: TGTGCTAGTGGCCCGGACCAGGGTGCCTACAATGAGCAGTTCTTC
CDR3 protein: CASGPDQGAYNEQFF

clone size: -
V gene: TRBV12-5
J gene: TRBJ2-1
D gene: -
CDR3 DNA: TGTGCTAGTGGTTGGGAGGGGGCAAATGAGCAGTTCTTC
CDR3 protein: CASGWEGANEQFF

clone size: -
V gene: TRBV7-9
J gene: TRBJ1-6
D gene: -
CDR3 DNA: TGTGCCAGCAGCCGACAGGAAAATTCACCCCTCCACTTT
CDR3 protein: CASSRQENSPLHF

clone size: -
V gene: TRBV29-1
J gene: TRBJ2-7
D gene: -
CDR3 DNA: TGCAGCGGCCTTGGACAGAAGATCTACGAGCAGTACTTC
CDR3 protein: CSGLGQKIYEQYF

clone size: -
V gene: TRBV6-1
J gene: TRBJ2-7
D gene: -
CDR3 DNA: TGTGCCAGCAGTGAACGTAGGGTCCACGAGCAGTACTTC
CDR3 protein: CASSERRVHEQYF

clone size: few
V gene: TRBV6-5
J gene: TRBJ1-2
D gene: TRBD1
CDR3 DNA: TGTGCCAGCAGTTACGTACAGGGGGAAAGCTATGGCTACACCTTC
CDR3 protein: CASSYVQGESYGYTF

clone size: many
V gene: TRBV20-1
J gene: TRBJ2-7
D gene: TRBD2
CDR3 DNA: TGCAGTGCTAGCGTGCGGACTAGCGGTTCCTACGAGCAGTACTTC
CDR3 protein: CSASVRTSGSYEQYF

clone size: -
V gene: TRBV20-1
J gene: TRBJ2-2
D gene: -
CDR3 DNA: TGCAGTGCTTACTGGGGGTACACCGGGGAGCTGTTTTTT
CDR3 protein: CSAYWGYTGELFF

clone size: -
V gene: TRBV7-6
J gene: TRBJ2-1
D gene: TRBD2
CDR3 DNA: TGTGCCAGCAGCTTAGCGCCTTATAGCGGGTGGAACCGCTCCTACAATGAGCAGTTCTTC
CDR3 protein: CASSLAPYSGWNRSYNEQFF

clone size: few
V gene: TRBV2
J gene: TRBJ2-2
D gene: TRBD1
CDR3 DNA: TGTGCCAGCAGAAGGGACAGTTCGAACACCGGGGAGCTGTTTTTT
CDR3 protein: CASRRDSSNTGELFF

clone size: -
V gene: TRBV12-3/TRBV12-4
J gene: TRBJ1-2
D gene: -
CDR3 DNA: TGTGCCAGCAGTCGATCACTGAATGGCTACACCTTC
CDR3 protein: CASSRSLNGYTF

clone size: few
V gene: TRBV29-1
J gene: TRBJ2-4
D gene: -
CDR3 DNA: TGCAGCGTTATCGGGGCGGGTTCCTACAATGAGCAGTACTTC
CDR3 protein: CSVIGAGSYNEQYF

clone size: many
V gene: TRBV9
J gene: TRBJ2-5
D gene: TRBD2
CDR3 DNA: TGTGCCAGCAGCGTATTCGGGAGGATGGGAGAGACCCAGTACTTC
CDR3 protein: CASSVFGRMGETQYF

clone size: -
V gene: TRBV6-1
J gene: TRBJ1-1
D gene: -
CDR3 DNA: TGTGCCAGCAGTGTCCAGACAGGCCTGAACACTGAAGCTTTCTTT
CDR3 protein: CASSVQTGLNTEAFF

clone size: -
V gene: TRBV7-2
J gene: TRBJ2-7
D gene: -
CDR3 DNA: TGTGCCAGCAGCTTAACGGCGGGAACCTACGAGCAGTACTTC
CDR3 protein: CASSLTAGTYEQYF

clone size: -
V gene: TRBV12-3/TRBV12-4
J gene: TRBJ1-2
D gene: -
CDR3 DNA: TGTGCCAGCAGTTTAGGCTCGGGGCCTCCGGCTAACTATGGCTACACCTTC
CDR3 protein: CASSLGSGPPANYGYTF

clone size: -
V gene: TRBV5-1
J gene: TRBJ1-6
D gene: -
CDR3 DNA: TGCGCCAGCAGCTTGGCTGAGAGGGAGGGGTCACCCCGCCACTTT
CDR3 protein: CASSLAEREGSPRHF

clone size: few
V gene: TRBV15
J gene: TRBJ2-7
D gene: -
CDR3 DNA: TGTGCCACCGAAGATAGGGGACGGAACTCCTACGAGCAGTACTTC
CDR3 protein: CATEDRGRNSYEQYF

clone size: few
V gene: TRBV6-6
J gene: TRBJ2-5
D gene: -
CDR3 DNA: TGTGCCAGCAGTTACTCCCTGTCCCTGTACCAAGAGACCCAGTACTTC
CDR3 protein: CASSYSLSLYQETQYF

clone size: few
V gene: TRBV20-1
J gene: TRBJ2-3
D gene: TRBD2
CDR3 DNA: TGCAGTGCTAGTCCCCCATTAGCGGGGCCCTCGAGCGGGCAGTATTTT
CDR3 protein: CSASPPLAGPSSGQYF